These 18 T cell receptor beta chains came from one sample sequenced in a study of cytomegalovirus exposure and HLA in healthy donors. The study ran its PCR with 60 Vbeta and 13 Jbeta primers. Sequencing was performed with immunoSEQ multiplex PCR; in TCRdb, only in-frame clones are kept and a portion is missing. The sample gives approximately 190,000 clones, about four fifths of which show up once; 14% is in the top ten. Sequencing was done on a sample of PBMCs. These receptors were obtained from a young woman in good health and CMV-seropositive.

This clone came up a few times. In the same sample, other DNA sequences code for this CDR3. For the CDR3, the DNA is TGTGCCAGCAGCTTGCAGGGACTAGCGGCCTACGAGCAGTACTTC. Its translation: CASSLQGLAAYEQYF. The chain recombines TRBV5-6 with TRBJ2-7; TRBD2 aligns across 11 bases. The CDR3 is 15 amino acids. Germline trimming cut 1 base from V and 2 bases from J; bases unmatched to any gene: 2. CDR1 and CDR2 (germline): SGHDT, YYEEEE.

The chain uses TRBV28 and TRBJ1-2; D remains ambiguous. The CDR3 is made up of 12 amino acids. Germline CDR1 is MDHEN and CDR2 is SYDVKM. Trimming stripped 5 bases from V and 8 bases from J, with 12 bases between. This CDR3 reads CASSVKREGYTF. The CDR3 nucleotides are TGTGCCAGCAGTGTAAAGCGCGAGGGCTACACCTTC.

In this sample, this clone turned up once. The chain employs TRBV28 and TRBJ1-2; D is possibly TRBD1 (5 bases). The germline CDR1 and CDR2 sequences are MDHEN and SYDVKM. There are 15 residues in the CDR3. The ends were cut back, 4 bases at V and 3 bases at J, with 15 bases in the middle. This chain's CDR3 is CASSSLKGPYYGYTF. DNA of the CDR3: TGTGCCAGCAGTTCTCTGAAGGGGCCTTACTATGGCTACACCTTC.

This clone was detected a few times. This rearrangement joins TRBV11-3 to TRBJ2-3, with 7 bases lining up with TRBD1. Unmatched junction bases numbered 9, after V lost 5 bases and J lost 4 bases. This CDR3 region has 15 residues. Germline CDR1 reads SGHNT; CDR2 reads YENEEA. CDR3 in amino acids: CASSVGTDASDTQYF. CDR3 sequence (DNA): TGTGCCAGCAGCGTCGGGACAGATGCTTCAGATACGCAGTATTTT.

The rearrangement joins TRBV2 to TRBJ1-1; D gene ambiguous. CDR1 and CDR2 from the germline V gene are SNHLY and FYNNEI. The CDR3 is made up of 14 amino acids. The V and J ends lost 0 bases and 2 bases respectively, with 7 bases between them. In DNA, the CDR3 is TGTGCCAGCAGTGAAGCATTCTCTAACACTGAAGCTTTCTTT. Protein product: CASSEAFSNTEAFF.

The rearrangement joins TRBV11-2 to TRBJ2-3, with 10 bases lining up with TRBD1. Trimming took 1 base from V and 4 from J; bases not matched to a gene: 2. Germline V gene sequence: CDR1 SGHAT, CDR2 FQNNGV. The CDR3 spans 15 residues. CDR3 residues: CASSLGTGGPDTQYF. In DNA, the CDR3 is TGTGCCAGCAGCTTAGGGACAGGGGGTCCAGATACGCAGTATTTT.

In DNA form, the CDR3 reads TGTGCCAGCTCACGGTCAGGGGGCTACGAGCAGTACTTC. Translated, it gives CASSRSGGYEQYF. V gene TRBV18 combines with J gene TRBJ2-5; TRBD1 agrees at 7 bases. The DNA end favors TRBJ2-7, so the J call may be wrong. This CDR3 is built from 13 residues. Germline CDR1 and CDR2: KGHSH and LQKENI.

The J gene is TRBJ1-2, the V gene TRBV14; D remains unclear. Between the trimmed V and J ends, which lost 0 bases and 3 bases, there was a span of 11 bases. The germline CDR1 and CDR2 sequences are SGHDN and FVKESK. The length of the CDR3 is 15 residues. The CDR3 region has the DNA TGTGCCAGCAGCCAAGATTTAAAGGGAGACTATGGCTACACCTTC. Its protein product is CASSQDLKGDYGYTF.

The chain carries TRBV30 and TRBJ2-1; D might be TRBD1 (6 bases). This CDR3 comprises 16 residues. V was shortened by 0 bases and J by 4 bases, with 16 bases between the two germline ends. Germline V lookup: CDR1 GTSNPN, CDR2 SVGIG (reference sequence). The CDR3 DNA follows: TGTGCCTGGAGTGTAGGCTTGCAGGGGATATACAATGAGCAGTTCTTC. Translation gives CAWSVGLQGIYNEQFF.

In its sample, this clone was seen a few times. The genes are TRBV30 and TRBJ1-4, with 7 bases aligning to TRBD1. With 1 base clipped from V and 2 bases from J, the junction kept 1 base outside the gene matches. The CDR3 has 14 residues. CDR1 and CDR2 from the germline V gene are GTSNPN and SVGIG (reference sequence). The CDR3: CAWSEGGTNEKLFF. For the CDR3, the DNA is TGTGCCTGGAGTGAAGGGGGCACTAATGAAAAACTGTTTTTT.

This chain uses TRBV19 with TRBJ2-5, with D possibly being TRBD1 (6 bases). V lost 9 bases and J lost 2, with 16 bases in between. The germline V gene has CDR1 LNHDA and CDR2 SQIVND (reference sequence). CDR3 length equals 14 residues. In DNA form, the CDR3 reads TGTGCCAGCGGACACCGGGACACACAAGAGACCCAGTACTTC. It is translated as CASGHRDTQETQYF.

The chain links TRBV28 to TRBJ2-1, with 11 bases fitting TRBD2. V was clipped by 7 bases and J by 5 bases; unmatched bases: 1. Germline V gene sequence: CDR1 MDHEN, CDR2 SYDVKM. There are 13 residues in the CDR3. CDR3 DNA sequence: TGTGCCAGCATAGCGGGAGGGAACAATGAGCAGTTCTTC. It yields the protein CASIAGGNNEQFF.

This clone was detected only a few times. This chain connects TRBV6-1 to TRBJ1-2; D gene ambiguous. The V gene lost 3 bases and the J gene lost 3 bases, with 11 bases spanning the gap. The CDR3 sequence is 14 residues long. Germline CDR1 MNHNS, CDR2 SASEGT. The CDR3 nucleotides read TGTGCCAGCAGTGACTTCAGAAGTCACTATGGCTACACCTTC. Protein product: CASSDFRSHYGYTF.

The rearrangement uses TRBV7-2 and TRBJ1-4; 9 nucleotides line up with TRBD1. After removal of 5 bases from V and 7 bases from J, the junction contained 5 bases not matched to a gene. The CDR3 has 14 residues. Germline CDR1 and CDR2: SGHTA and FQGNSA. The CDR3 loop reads CASSLDRGSEKLFF. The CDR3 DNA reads TGTGCCAGCAGCCTGGACAGGGGAAGTGAAAAACTGTTTTTT. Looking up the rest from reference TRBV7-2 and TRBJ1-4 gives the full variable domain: GAGVSQSPSNKVTEKGKDVELRCDPISGHTALYWYRQSLGQGLEFLIYFQGNSAPDKSGLPSDRFSAERTGGSVSTLTIQRTQQEDSAVYLCASSLDRGSEKLFFGSGTQLSVL.

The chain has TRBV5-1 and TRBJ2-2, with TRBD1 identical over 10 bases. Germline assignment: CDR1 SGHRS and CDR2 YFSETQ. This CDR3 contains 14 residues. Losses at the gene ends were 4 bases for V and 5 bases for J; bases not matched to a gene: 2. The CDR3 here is CASSAGQGTGELFF. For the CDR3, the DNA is TGCGCCAGCAGCGCGGGACAGGGGACCGGGGAGCTGTTTTTT. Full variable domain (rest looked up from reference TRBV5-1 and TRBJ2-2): KAGVTQTPRYLIKTRGQQVTLSCSPISGHRSVSWYQQTPGQGLQFLFEYFSETQRNKGNFPGRFSGRQFSNSRSEMNVSTLELGDSALYLCASSAGQGTGELFFGEGSRLTVL.

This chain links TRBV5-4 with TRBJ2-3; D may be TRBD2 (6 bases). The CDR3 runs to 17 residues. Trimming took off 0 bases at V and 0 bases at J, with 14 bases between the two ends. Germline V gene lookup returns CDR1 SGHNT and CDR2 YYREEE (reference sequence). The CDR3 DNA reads TGTGCCAGCAGCTTGGACGAGGGAGGACCTAGCACAGATACGCAGTATTTT. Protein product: CASSLDEGGPSTDTQYF.

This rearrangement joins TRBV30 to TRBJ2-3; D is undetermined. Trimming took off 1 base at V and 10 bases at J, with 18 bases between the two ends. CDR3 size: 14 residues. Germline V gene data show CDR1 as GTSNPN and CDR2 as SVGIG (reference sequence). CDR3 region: CAWSGIPSRIPQYF. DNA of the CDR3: TGTGCCTGGAGTGGGATCCCGTCTAGAATTCCGCAGTATTTT.

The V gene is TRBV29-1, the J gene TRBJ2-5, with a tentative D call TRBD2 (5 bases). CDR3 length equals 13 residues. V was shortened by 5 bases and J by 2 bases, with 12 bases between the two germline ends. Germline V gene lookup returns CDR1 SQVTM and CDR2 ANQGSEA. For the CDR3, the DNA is TGCAGCGTTATTCCCGGGGTGCAAGAGACCCAGTACTTC. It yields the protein CSVIPGVQETQYF.